The rows below give T cell receptor beta chains drawn from one sample of a study of beta chain features in type 1 diabetes. The assay was immunoSEQ multiplex PCR, and TCRdb's table has in-frame clones only and misses some. There are about 40,000 clones in the sample; roughly 50% occur only once, and 0.2% to 0.3% lies in the top ten. Material for sequencing was stem cell memory CD4+ T cells from blood. The receptor source for this set is a woman in her 30s in good health. Both conserved end residues are part of each CDR3. The D gene is left open where the match is weak. Clone size is shown for a subset of rows, as once, few, many or a class of expanded clone.

d_call	clone_size	v_call	j_call	cdr3_nt	cdr3_aa
-	-	TRBV18	TRBJ2-7	TGTGCCAGCTCACCTACCACCGGCTCAGGGGCCGAGCAGTACTTC	CASSPTTGSGAEQYF
-	-	TRBV30	TRBJ1-5	TGTGCCTGGAGTGTACCCCCTATGCCCCAGCATTTT	CAWSVPPMPQHF
TRBD1	-	TRBV6-1	TRBJ1-2	TGTGCCAGCAGTGAAACGACAGGGGGCTTGAGCTACACCTTC	CASSETTGGLSYTF
TRBD2	few	TRBV4-2	TRBJ2-2	TGTGCCAGCAGCCAAGATCTCGCGGGAGGGGCCGGGGAGCTGTTTTTT	CASSQDLAGGAGELFF
-	-	TRBV7-2	TRBJ1-2	TGTGCCAGCAGCCCCCTCGCAGGCAATGGCTACACCTTC	CASSPLAGNGYTF
TRBD1	-	TRBV29-1	TRBJ2-3	TGCAGCGTCGAAGGCCAGGGGGCCCCCACAGATACGCAGTATTTT	CSVEGQGAPTDTQYF
TRBD2	-	TRBV19	TRBJ2-1	TGTGCCAGTAGTATACGGGCTAGCGGGAGCAATGAGCAGTTCTTC	CASSIRASGSNEQFF
TRBD2	-	TRBV11-2	TRBJ2-3	TGTGCCAGCAGCTTAGGACTAGCGGGAGGTCCGAAGGGGGATACGCAGTATTTT	CASSLGLAGGPKGDTQYF
-	-	TRBV28	TRBJ2-1	TGTGCCGCCCCCCCCGGGGCAGGGGTGTACAATGAGCAGTTCTTC	CAAPPGAGVYNEQFF
TRBD2	few	TRBV7-9	TRBJ2-6	TGTGCCAGCAGCATGCTCATGGGACTAGCGGCTGGGGCCAACGTCCTGACTTTC	CASSMLMGLAAGANVLTF
TRBD1	-	TRBV7-6	TRBJ2-7	TGTGCCAGCAGGGCGGGACAGGGGCGAACCTACGAGCAGTACTTC	CASRAGQGRTYEQYF
TRBD2	-	TRBV7-3	TRBJ2-5	TGTGCCAGCAGCTTATGGGGAGGGGCGGGAGGTCCAGAGACCCAGTACTTC	CASSLWGGAGGPETQYF
TRBD1	-	TRBV9	TRBJ2-6	TGTGCCAGCAGCCCGATAGGGACAGGCCACTCTGGGGCCAACGTCCTGACTTTC	CASSPIGTGHSGANVLTF
TRBD2	-	TRBV6-1	TRBJ2-1	TGTGCCAGCAGGGAACTAGCGGGAGGCCTTGTTCGCTCCTACAATGAGCAGTTCTTC	CASRELAGGLVRSYNEQFF
TRBD1	-	TRBV2	TRBJ2-7	TGTGCCAGCAGTCGAACAGGGACAGGGGTTAACGAGCAGTACTTC	CASSRTGTGVNEQYF
TRBD2	-	TRBV19	TRBJ2-1	TGTGCCAGTAGTGCTAGCGGGAGGAATGAGCAGTTCTTC	CASSASGRNEQFF
TRBD1	-	TRBV19	TRBJ2-2	TGTGCCAGTATCGGACAGGGGGCCGGGGAGCTGTTTTTT	CASIGQGAGELFF
TRBD1	-	TRBV18	TRBJ2-5	TGTGCCAGCTCACCATTGACGGCCCGCGCGGGTGAGGGGGCTAAGACCCAGTACTTC	CASSPLTARAGEGAKTQYF
-	-	TRBV2	TRBJ2-5	TGTGCCAGCGTTAGCGGCGGCAGGGAGACCCAGTACTTC	CASVSGGRETQYF
-	-	TRBV7-2	TRBJ1-4	TGTGCCAGCAGCTCAACCGGGAGAAATGAAAAACTGTTTTTT	CASSSTGRNEKLFF
-	-	TRBV18	TRBJ1-2	TGTGCCAGCTCACTGGAACGGGATCATGGGGTAATCACCTTC	CASSLERDHGVITF
-	-	TRBV6-5	TRBJ2-1	TGTGCCAGCAGTTACCGGCAGGGAACCTACAATGAGCAGTTCTTC	CASSYRQGTYNEQFF
-	-	TRBV2	TRBJ1-2	TGTGCCAGCAACCCGACAGGCCTATCTTTCTATGGCTACACCTTC	CASNPTGLSFYGYTF
-	-	TRBV9	TRBJ2-2	TGTGCCAGCAGCGCCGGCGGTTTAGCTTCCGGGGAGCTGTTTTTT	CASSAGGLASGELFF
-	-	TRBV5-8	TRBJ2-1	TGTGCCAGCACCAACTCTCTAGCGAGCCTCTCCTACAATGAGCAGTTCTTC	CASTNSLASLSYNEQFF
-	-	TRBV7-3	TRBJ2-1	TGTGCCAGCAGCCAGAGCGGAAACCGCTACAATGAGCAGTTCTTC	CASSQSGNRYNEQFF
TRBD1	-	TRBV5-6	TRBJ2-5	TGTGCCAGCAGCTCCACAAGGGACAGATTAGAGACCCAGTACTTC	CASSSTRDRLETQYF
TRBD2	-	TRBV28	TRBJ2-7	TGTGCCAGCAGGCCTAGCGGGAAACTCTACGAGCAGTACTTC	CASRPSGKLYEQYF
TRBD1	-	TRBV19	TRBJ2-3	TGTGCCAGTAGTACCACCGGGACAGGGTCCCGGGGTAGCACAGATACGCAGTATTTT	CASSTTGTGSRGSTDTQYF
TRBD1	-	TRBV10-3	TRBJ2-7	TGTGCCATCAGTCCAGGGGGCGCGGGCTACGAGCAGTACTTC	CAISPGGAGYEQYF
TRBD2	few	TRBV27	TRBJ2-2	TGTGCCAGCAAAGCCAACTACGGGACTAGCAACGGGGAGCTGTTTTTT	CASKANYGTSNGELFF
TRBD2	many	TRBV4-1	TRBJ2-1	TGCGCCAGCAGTGGAGCGGGAGGCCCGGAAGATGAGCAGTTCTTC	CASSGAGGPEDEQFF
TRBD1	-	TRBV28	TRBJ2-7	TGTGCCAGCAGTTCCCCTGGGACAGGCCGCTCCTACGAGCAGTACTTC	CASSSPGTGRSYEQYF
TRBD1	-	TRBV6-5	TRBJ2-5	TGTGCCAGCAGTGGGGACAGGGGGCAGGTTGAGACCCAGTACTTC	CASSGDRGQVETQYF
TRBD2	-	TRBV18	TRBJ2-1	TGTGCCAGCTCACCACCGTTTCTAGCGGAACACAATGAGCAGTTCTTC	CASSPPFLAEHNEQFF
-	-	TRBV27	TRBJ2-3	TGTGCCAGCAGTTTCTTGAGCGGAAGCACAGATACGCAGTATTTT	CASSFLSGSTDTQYF
-	-	TRBV6-1	TRBJ2-5	TGTGCCAGCAGATTTTCCCCGGAAGAGACCCAGTACTTC	CASRFSPEETQYF
TRBD2	-	TRBV4-1	TRBJ2-1	TGCGCCAGCAGCCAACCTTCGGGACTAGCGGGGACGAACAATGAGCAGTTCTTC	CASSQPSGLAGTNNEQFF
TRBD2	few	TRBV28	TRBJ2-7	TGTGCCAGCAGTCCCGCCGGGACTAGCTCCTACGAGCAGTACTTC	CASSPAGTSSYEQYF
TRBD2	few	TRBV28	TRBJ2-1	TGTGCCAGCGCCTCGGCTAGCGGCTACAATGAGCAGTTCTTC	CASASASGYNEQFF
TRBD1	few	TRBV10-3	TRBJ2-5	TGTGCCATCAGTGGGAATATCGGACAGGGGGCGGGGGAGACCCAGTACTTC	CAISGNIGQGAGETQYF
TRBD1	few	TRBV30	TRBJ1-1	TGTGCCTGGAGTGTACAGGGGGTCACTGAAGCTTTCTTT	CAWSVQGVTEAFF
-	-	TRBV5-6	TRBJ1-2	TGTGCCAGCAGCTCAGGGGTTGGCCGGGGCTACACCTTC	CASSSGVGRGYTF
TRBD1	-	TRBV4-3	TRBJ1-2	TGCGCCAGCAGCCGAACCGGGACAGTTCTCTATGGCTACACCTTC	CASSRTGTVLYGYTF
TRBD1	-	TRBV7-9	TRBJ2-7	TGTGCCAGCAGCTCCGGGACAGGGGAGTACGAGCAGTACTTC	CASSSGTGEYEQYF
-	-	TRBV5-1	TRBJ2-7	TGCGCCAGCAGCGCGGCCTCGGGGTCTATGCACGAGCAGTACTTC	CASSAASGSMHEQYF
-	-	TRBV25-1	TRBJ2-3	TGTGCCAGCAGTGCTGTGGATACGCAGTATTTT	CASSAVDTQYF
TRBD2	few	TRBV19	TRBJ2-3	TGTGCCAGTAGAAGGGAGGGCCGGCAGCGCACAGATACGCAGTATTTT	CASRREGRQRTDTQYF
TRBD1	few	TRBV27	TRBJ2-1	TGTGCCAGCAGTGCTCGGACAGGGTTGTCGAGCTCCTACAATGAGCAGTTCTTC	CASSARTGLSSSYNEQFF
-	few	TRBV6-6	TRBJ1-3	TGTGCCAGCAGACACGCGTCGGGAAACTCTGGAAACACCATATATTTT	CASRHASGNSGNTIYF
-	-	TRBV28	TRBJ1-3	TGTGCCAGCAGACTAACAGGGAGACGAAACACCATATATTTT	CASRLTGRRNTIYF